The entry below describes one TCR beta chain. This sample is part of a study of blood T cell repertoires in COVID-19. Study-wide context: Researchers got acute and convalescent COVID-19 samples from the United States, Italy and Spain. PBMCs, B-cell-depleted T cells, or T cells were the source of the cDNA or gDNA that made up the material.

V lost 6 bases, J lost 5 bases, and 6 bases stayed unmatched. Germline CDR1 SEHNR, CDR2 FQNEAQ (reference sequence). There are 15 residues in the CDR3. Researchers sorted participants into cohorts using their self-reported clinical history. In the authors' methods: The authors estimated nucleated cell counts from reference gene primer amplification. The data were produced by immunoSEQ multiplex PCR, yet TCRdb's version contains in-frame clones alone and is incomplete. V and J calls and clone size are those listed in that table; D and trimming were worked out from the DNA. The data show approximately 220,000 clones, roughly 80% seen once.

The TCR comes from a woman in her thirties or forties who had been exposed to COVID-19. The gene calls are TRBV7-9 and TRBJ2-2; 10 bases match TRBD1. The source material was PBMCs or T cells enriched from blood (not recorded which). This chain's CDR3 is CASRSGTGETGELFF. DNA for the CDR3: TGTGCCAGCAGGTCCGGGACAGGGGAAACCGGGGAGCTGTTTTTT.